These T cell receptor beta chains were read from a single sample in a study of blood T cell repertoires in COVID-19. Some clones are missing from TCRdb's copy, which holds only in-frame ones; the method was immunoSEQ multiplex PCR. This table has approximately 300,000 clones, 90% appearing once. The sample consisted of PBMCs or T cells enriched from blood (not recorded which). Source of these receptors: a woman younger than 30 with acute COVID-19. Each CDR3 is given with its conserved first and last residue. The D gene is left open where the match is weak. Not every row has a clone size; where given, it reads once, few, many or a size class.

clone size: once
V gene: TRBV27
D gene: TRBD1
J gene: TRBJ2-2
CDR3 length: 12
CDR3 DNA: TGTGCCAGCAGTCCGGGACAGGGGGAGCTGTTTTTT
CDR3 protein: CASSPGQGELFF

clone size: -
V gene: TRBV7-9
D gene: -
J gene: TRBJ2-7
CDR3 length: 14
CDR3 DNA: TGTGCCAGCAGCTTAGCGGACATCTACTACGAGCAGTACTTC
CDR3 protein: CASSLADIYYEQYF

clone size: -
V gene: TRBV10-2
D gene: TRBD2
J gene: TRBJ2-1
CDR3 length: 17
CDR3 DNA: TGCGCCAGCAGCGACCCTCCTAGCGGGGGGACCTACAATGAGCAGTTCTTC
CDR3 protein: CASSDPPSGGTYNEQFF

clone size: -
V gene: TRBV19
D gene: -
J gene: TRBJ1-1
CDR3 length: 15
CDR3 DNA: TGTGCCAGTAGTCTGATGCGATACCCGAACACTGAAGCTTTCTTT
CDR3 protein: CASSLMRYPNTEAFF

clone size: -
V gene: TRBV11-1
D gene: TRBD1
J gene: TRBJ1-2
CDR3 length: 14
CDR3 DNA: TGTGCCAGCAGCCTGGGACAGGGGAACTATGGCTACACCTTC
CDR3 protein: CASSLGQGNYGYTF

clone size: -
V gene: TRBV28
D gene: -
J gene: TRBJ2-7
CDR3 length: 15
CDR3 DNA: TGTGCCAGCAGTTTATACGGTAAACTTACCTACGAGCAGTACTTC
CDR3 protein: CASSLYGKLTYEQYF

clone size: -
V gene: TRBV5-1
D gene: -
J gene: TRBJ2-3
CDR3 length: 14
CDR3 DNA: TGCGCCAGCAGCTTGGGCGGAGTGGGAGATACGCAGTATTTT
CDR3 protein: CASSLGGVGDTQYF

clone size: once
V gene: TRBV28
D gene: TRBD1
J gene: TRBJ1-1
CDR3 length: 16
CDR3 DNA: TGTGCCAGCAGTTTACCCTTGGACAGGGGTTACACTGAAGCTTTCTTT
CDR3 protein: CASSLPLDRGYTEAFF

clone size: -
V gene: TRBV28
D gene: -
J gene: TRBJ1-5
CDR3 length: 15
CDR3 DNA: TGTGCCAGCGGAAAGGAGACTCAGAGCAATCAGCCCCAGCATTTT
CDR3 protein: CASGKETQSNQPQHF

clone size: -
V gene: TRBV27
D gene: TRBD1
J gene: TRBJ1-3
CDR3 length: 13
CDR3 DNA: TGTGCCAGCATGGAGGGGGCGGGAAACACCATATATTTT
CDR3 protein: CASMEGAGNTIYF

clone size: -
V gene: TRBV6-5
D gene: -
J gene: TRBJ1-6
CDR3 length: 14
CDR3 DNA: TGTGCCACCTCATACAGCTCCTATAATTCACCCCTCCACTTT
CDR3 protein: CATSYSSYNSPLHF

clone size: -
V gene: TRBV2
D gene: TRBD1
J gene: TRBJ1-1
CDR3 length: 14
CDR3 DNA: TGTGCCAGCAGGGGACAGGGGCGCAACACTGAAGCTTTCTTT
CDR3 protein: CASRGQGRNTEAFF

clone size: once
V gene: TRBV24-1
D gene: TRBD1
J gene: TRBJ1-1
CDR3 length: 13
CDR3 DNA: TGTGCCACCAGCGACAGGGTGAACACTGAAGCTTTCTTT
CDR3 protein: CATSDRVNTEAFF

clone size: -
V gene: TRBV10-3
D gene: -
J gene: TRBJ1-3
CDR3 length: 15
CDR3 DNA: TGTGCCATCAGTGAGGAGGGAAGGTCGGGAAACACCATATATTTT
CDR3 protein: CAISEEGRSGNTIYF

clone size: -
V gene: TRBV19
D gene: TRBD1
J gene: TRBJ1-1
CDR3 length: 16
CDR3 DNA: TGTGCCAGTAGTGCTATTGCCGGGACAGGGCGACCTGAAGCTTTCTTT
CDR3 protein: CASSAIAGTGRPEAFF

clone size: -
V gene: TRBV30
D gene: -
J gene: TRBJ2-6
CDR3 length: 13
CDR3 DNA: TGTGCCGGCGGGGGCATAGGGACCAACGTCCTGACTTTC
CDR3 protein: CAGGGIGTNVLTF

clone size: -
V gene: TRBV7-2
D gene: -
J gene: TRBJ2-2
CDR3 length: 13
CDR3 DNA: TGTGCCAGCAGCTTAGGTCAGGGCGGGGAGCTGTTTTTT
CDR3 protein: CASSLGQGGELFF

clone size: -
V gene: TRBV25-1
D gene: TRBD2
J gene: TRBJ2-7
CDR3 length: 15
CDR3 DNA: TGTGCCAGCAGTGACCGGACTAGCGGATCCTACGAGCAGTACTTC
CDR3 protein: CASSDRTSGSYEQYF

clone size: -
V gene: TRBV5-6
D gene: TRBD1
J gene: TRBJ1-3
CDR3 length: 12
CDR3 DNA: TGTGCCAGCAGCGGGACAGGGTACCCCATATATTTT
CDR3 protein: CASSGTGYPIYF

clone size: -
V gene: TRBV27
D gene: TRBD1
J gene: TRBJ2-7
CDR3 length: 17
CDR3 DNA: TGTGCCAGCAGTCGCGGGACAGGGGGCGAAGTGTCCTACGAGCAGTACTTC
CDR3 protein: CASSRGTGGEVSYEQYF